Presented here are 21 T cell receptor beta chains from one specimen sequenced in a study of shared T cell receptors in the human thymus. Only in-frame clones appear in the TCRdb table, and some are missing; sequencing was by immunoSEQ multiplex PCR. The sample lists hundreds of thousands of clones; around 87% were seen once. These data were also filed under a second study, of human thymus T cells.

Sequenced sample: thymocytes. Receptor source: a boy younger than two with a congenital heart defect.

The chain couples TRBV4-3 to TRBJ1-1; 11 bases agree with TRBD1. V shed 0 bases and J 6 bases; nucleotides not matched to a gene: 9. The CDR3 totals 17 residues. Germline V gives CDR1 LGHNA, CDR2 YSLEER. In DNA, the CDR3 is TGCGCCAGCAGCCAAGATAGGAAGGACAGGGGGCTGGCTGAAGCTTTCTTT. Translating gives CASSQDRKDRGLAEAFF.

The V and J genes are TRBV28 and TRBJ2-7; 7 bases line up with TRBD2. The CDR3 totals 15 residues. Per germline, CDR1 MDHEN and CDR2 SYDVKM. V lost 7 bases, J lost 4 bases, and 13 bases stayed unmatched. CDR3 region: CASKVASGYCYEQYF. The CDR3 nucleotides read TGTGCCAGCAAAGTAGCTAGCGGATACTGTTACGAGCAGTACTTC.

The chain carries TRBV14 and TRBJ2-7; D gene uncertain. The CDR3 is made up of 14 amino acids. Per germline, CDR1 SGHDN and CDR2 FVKESK. Deletions cut 1 base from V and 1 base from J, with 8 bases between. In DNA, the CDR3 is TGTGCCAGCAGCCAAGCTAGGTCATCCTACGAGCAGTACTTC. Translation gives CASSQARSSYEQYF.

The rearrangement uses TRBV30 and TRBJ2-6; maybe TRBD2 (6 bases). Per germline, CDR1 GTSNPN and CDR2 SVGIG (reference sequence). Trimming cost V 0 bases and J 2 bases, with 8 bases left between them. CDR3 length equals 15 residues. The CDR3 spells CAWSVTGAGANVLTF. The CDR3 DNA is TGTGCCTGGAGTGTAACGGGGGCTGGGGCCAACGTCCTGACTTTC. Using reference TRBV30 and TRBJ2-6 for the parts outside the CDR3, the full variable domain is SQTIHQWPATLVQPVGSPLSLECTVEGTSNPNLYWYRQAAGRGLQLLFYSVGIGQISSEVPQNLSASRPQDRQFILSSKKLLLSDSGFYLCAWSVTGAGANVLTFGAGSRLTVL.

This chain connects TRBV18 to TRBJ2-1; 10 positions match TRBD2. The J segment lost 9 bases and the V segment lost 2 bases, leaving 7 bases of the junction unmatched. CDR3 size: 15 residues. Germline loops: CDR1 KGHSH, CDR2 LQKENI. CDR3 sequence (DNA): TGTGCCAGCTCACCAGGGCTAGCGGGAGATAGTGAGCAGTTCTTC. This translates into CASSPGLAGDSEQFF.

This clone came up a few times. The V and J genes are TRBV27 and TRBJ2-7, with 7 bases identical to TRBD1. The CDR3 runs 15 residues. CDR1 and CDR2 (germline): MNHEY, SMNVEV (reference sequence). After removal of 0 bases from V and 1 base from J, the junction contained 3 bases not matched to a gene. CDR3 sequence: CASSLSRDRSYEQYF. For the CDR3, the DNA is TGTGCCAGCAGTTTATCGAGGGACAGATCCTACGAGCAGTACTTC.

This chain links TRBV6-6 with TRBJ2-7, with a tentative D call TRBD1 (6 bases). There are 15 residues in the CDR3. Germline CDR1 reads MNHNY; CDR2 reads SVGAGI (reference sequence). Deletions cut 4 bases from V and 2 bases from J, with 15 bases between. The CDR3 is CASSSLHRATYEQYF. CDR3 nucleotide sequence: TGTGCCAGCAGTTCGCTTCACAGGGCTACCTACGAGCAGTACTTC.

This clone has a single count. The V gene is TRBV28, the J gene TRBJ2-5; 8 bases match TRBD2. With 4 bases clipped from V and 3 bases from J, the junction kept 4 bases outside the gene matches. Germline CDR1 reads MDHEN; CDR2 reads SYDVKM. The CDR3 runs 14 residues. The CDR3 nucleotides read TGTGCCAGCAGTTATACAGCGGGAGAAGAGACCCAGTACTTC. This sequence encodes CASSYTAGEETQYF.

The chain has TRBV11-2 and TRBJ2-7, with a tentative D call TRBD1 (5 bases). This CDR3 has 16 residues. Trimming took off 4 bases at V and 3 bases at J, with 19 bases between the two ends. Germline CDR1 is SGHAT and CDR2 is FQNNGV. The CDR3 here is CASSSRGVQADYEQYF. The CDR3 nucleotides read TGTGCCAGCAGCTCCCGTGGTGTACAGGCCGACTACGAGCAGTACTTC. Variable domain in full (rest from reference TRBV11-2 and TRBJ2-7): EAGVAQSPRYKIIEKRQSVAFWCNPISGHATLYWYQQILGQGPKLLIQFQNNGVVDDSQLPKDRFSAERLKGVDSTLKIQPAKLEDSAVYLCASSSRGVQADYEQYFGPGTRLTVT.

The rearrangement uses TRBV19 and TRBJ1-2, with 7 bases that match TRBD1. CDR1 is LNHDA and CDR2 is SQIVND in the germline V gene (reference sequence). V shed 4 bases, J shed 4 bases, and the junction held 9 bases outside the gene matches. The CDR3 has 15 amino acids. The DNA for the CDR3 is TGTGCCAGTAGTACCGAGGACAGGCCCTTCTATGGCTACACCTTC. This translates into CASSTEDRPFYGYTF.

The J gene is TRBJ1-6, the V gene TRBV6-1; D is unresolved. Trimming removed 0 bases from V and 0 bases from J, with 6 bases in between. CDR3 length: 16 amino acids. Per germline, CDR1 MNHNS and CDR2 SASEGT. As DNA, the CDR3 is TGTGCCAGCAGTGAAGCTAAGAGCTCCTATAATTCACCCCTCCACTTT. It encodes CASSEAKSSYNSPLHF.

This clone came up once. This chain uses TRBV12-5 with TRBJ2-1, with TRBD1 matching over 9 bases. The CDR3 is made up of 14 amino acids. CDR1 and CDR2 (germline): LGHNT, FRNRAP. The ends lost 7 bases at V and 6 bases at J; junction bases unmatched: 7. CDR3 coding DNA: TGTGCTAGTGCCCATAGGGACAGGGCCAATGAGCAGTTCTTC. Its protein is CASAHRDRANEQFF.

V gene TRBV7-9 combines with J gene TRBJ1-1; D is perhaps TRBD1 (5 bases). V lost 3 bases and J lost 1, with 9 bases in between. CDR3 size: 14 residues. Germline CDR1 reads SEHNR; CDR2 reads FQNEAQ (reference sequence). CDR3 nucleotides: TGTGCCAGCAGCTTCAGGGAGGGGAACACTGAAGCTTTCTTT. Amino acid sequence: CASSFREGNTEAFF.

This chain links TRBV7-9 with TRBJ2-7; perhaps TRBD1 as D (6 bases). The V gene's germline CDR1 is SEHNR and CDR2 FQNEAQ (reference sequence). This CDR3 spans 14 amino acids. The germline V and J ends were trimmed by 5 bases and 3 bases, with 14 bases remaining between them. The CDR3 nucleotides read TGTGCCAGCAGCCCCCAGGGGAGCCACTACGAGCAGTACTTC. Translating gives CASSPQGSHYEQYF.

The rearrangement links TRBV7-9 to TRBJ2-3; possibly TRBD2 for D (6 bases). Trimming pared 5 bases from V and 1 base from J, leaving 19 bases between. The germline CDR1 and CDR2 sequences are SEHNR and FQNEAQ (reference sequence). The CDR3 runs 17 residues. The DNA of the CDR3 is TGTGCCAGCAGCCGACGGGGGACGCGATGGGGCACAGATACGCAGTATTTT. It encodes CASSRRGTRWGTDTQYF. Together with reference TRBV7-9 and TRBJ2-3, the CDR3 gives the full variable domain: DTGVSQNPRHKITKRGQNVTFRCDPISEHNRLYWYRQTLGQGPEFLTYFQNEAQLEKSRLLSDRFSAERPKGSFSTLEIQRTEQGDSAMYLCASSRRGTRWGTDTQYFGPGTRLTVL.

The V call is TRBV10-1, the J call TRBJ1-1; D not certain. This CDR3 contains 12 residues. In germline, CDR1 is WNHNN, CDR2 SYGVQD (reference sequence). The V and J ends lost 11 bases and 5 bases respectively, with 15 bases between them. The CDR3 loop is CAGPLGGTEAFF. The CDR3 DNA reads TGCGCCGGGCCTTTAGGCGGGACTGAAGCTTTCTTT.

The chain is built from TRBV6-1 and TRBJ2-5; D might be TRBD1 (5 bases). This CDR3 contains 12 residues. The germline V gene encodes CDR1 MNHNS and CDR2 SASEGT. With 6 bases removed from V and 0 bases from J, the gap between germline ends came to 5 bases. DNA of the CDR3: TGTGCCAGCAGACAGGACCAAGAGACCCAGTACTTC. This encodes CASRQDQETQYF.

This clone was observed a single time. The chain uses TRBV28 and TRBJ2-1; D may be TRBD1 (6 bases). The V end lost 3 bases, the J end lost 7 bases, and 25 bases lay between the germline ends. The germline V gene has CDR1 MDHEN and CDR2 SYDVKM. The CDR3 extends over 18 amino acids. The CDR3 loop reads CASSFPASTGAAGNEQFF. CDR3 nucleotides: TGTGCCAGCAGTTTTCCGGCTTCGACAGGTGCGGCAGGGAATGAGCAGTTCTTC.

CDR3 nucleotides: TGTGCCAGCAGCCAAGAAGGGTTAGCGGGGGGCAATGAGCAGTTCTTC. It translates to CASSQEGLAGGNEQFF. The gene calls are TRBV4-2 and TRBJ2-1, with TRBD2 identical over 10 bases. Germline CDR1 reads LGHNA; CDR2 reads YNFKEQ. The CDR3 has 16 amino acids. The V gene end was trimmed by 0 bases and the J gene end by 6 bases; junction bases not matched to a gene: 5.

The gene calls are TRBV10-3 and TRBJ2-1, with 13 bases aligning to TRBD2. V lost 6 bases to trimming and J lost 5 bases; unmatched junction nucleotides: 4. Germline values: CDR1 ENHRY, CDR2 SYGVKD. The CDR3 extends over 15 amino acids. The CDR3, as DNA: TGTGCCATCAGACTAGCGGGAGGGGTTCACAATGAGCAGTTCTTC. This gives the protein CAIRLAGGVHNEQFF.

This clone is a singleton in its sample. The chain recombines TRBV28 with TRBJ2-5; 9 nucleotides align to TRBD1. CDR3 size: 13 residues. V dropped 4 bases and J dropped 6; count of bases not matched to a gene: 3. Germline CDR1 MDHEN, CDR2 SYDVKM. Written as DNA, the CDR3 is TGTGCCAGCAGTTCAGGGACAGGGAAGACCCAGTACTTC. Translated: CASSSGTGKTQYF.